This entry lists 12 T cell receptor beta chains sequenced from one sample in a study of molecular identifiers for immune sequencing clone quantification. TCRdb used MiXCR to reprocess the PCR reads, holding one entry per CDR3 protein. This table holds about 640,000 distinct CDR3 sequences, 20% found once. Material: naive CD8+ T cells from blood, with Jurkat cell RNA spiked in. As for subset: FACS-sorted CD8+CD4-CCR7+CD45RA+ naive T cells. The receptors here all came from a human donor in good health. Some libraries in this study had Jurkat cell RNA spiked in.

This clonotype was observed many times. The chain uses TRBV2 and TRBJ1-1; D remains ambiguous. Between the trimmed V and J ends, which lost 3 bases and 1 base, there was a span of 9 bases. This CDR3 has 14 residues. Germline V gene lookup returns CDR1 SNHLY and CDR2 FYNNEI. The CDR3 here is CASSEFQANTEAFF. CDR3 DNA sequence: TGTGCCAGCAGTGAGTTTCAGGCGAACACTGAAGCTTTCTTT.

The chain links TRBV27 to TRBJ2-5, with D unresolved. Germline assignment: CDR1 MNHEY and CDR2 SMNVEV (reference sequence). The germline V and J ends were trimmed by 5 bases and 2 bases, with 12 bases remaining between them. The length of the CDR3 is 14 residues. DNA of the CDR3: TGTGCCAGCAGTAGTTCGGCGGAGCAAGAGACCCAGTACTTC. It translates to CASSSSAEQETQYF.

This clonotype has just a few counts. The rearrangement joins TRBV6-5 to TRBJ2-1; no clear D. The CDR3 runs to 13 residues. CDR1 and CDR2 (germline): MNHEY, SVGAGI. V was trimmed by 1 base and J by 7 bases, leaving 8 bases between them. The CDR3, as DNA: TGTGCCAGCAGTTACTTGGGCAGGAATGAGCAGTTCTTC. Its protein is CASSYLGRNEQFF.

The table lists this clonotype with many counts. This chain links TRBV5-6 with TRBJ2-7; D may be TRBD1 (7 bases). Trimming pared 1 base from V and 4 bases from J, leaving 15 bases between. This CDR3 contains 15 residues. The germline V gene encodes CDR1 SGHDT and CDR2 YYEEEE. The CDR3 DNA sequence: TGTGCCAGCAGCTTGTCGACAGGGAGGCTGTACGAGCAGTACTTC. Its protein is CASSLSTGRLYEQYF.

This clonotype showed up many times. CDR3 sequence reads: CASSQASGLAYEQYF. The CDR3 DNA sequence: TGCGCCAGCAGCCAAGCCTCTGGGCTAGCGTACGAGCAGTACTTC. The J gene is TRBJ2-7, the V gene TRBV4-3, with TRBD2 as a possible D gene (6 bases). Germline assignment: CDR1 LGHNA and CDR2 YSLEER. CDR3 size: 15 residues. Trimming removed 1 base at V and 4 bases at J, with 14 bases between.

This clonotype was counted many times. The chain combines TRBV6-6 with TRBJ2-7; the match to TRBD2 covers 9 bases. The CDR3 contains 17 residues. The V gene end was trimmed by 5 bases and the J gene end by 3 bases; junction bases not matched to a gene: 14. Per germline, CDR1 MNHNY and CDR2 SVGAGI (reference sequence). The DNA for the CDR3 is TGTGCCAGCAGTCCGTCACTCAAGCGGGGGGTACTCTACGAGCAGTACTTC. Residues: CASSPSLKRGVLYEQYF.

Concerning this clonotype itself: A clone one base away is much larger, so this may be a read error. The chain links TRBV7-9 to TRBJ2-5; tentative D call: TRBD1 (6 bases). This CDR3 is built from 16 residues. V lost 5 bases, J lost 0 bases, and 16 bases lay in between. Germline V lookup: CDR1 SEHNR, CDR2 FQNEAQ (reference sequence). CDR3 in DNA: TGTGCCAGCAGCCCACGGACAGTTCGGTACCAAGAGACCCAGTACTTC. It codes for CASSPRTVRYQETQYF.

This clonotype was seen at least ten times. The chain has TRBV27 and TRBJ2-7; tentative D call: TRBD1 (5 bases). CDR1 and CDR2 (germline): MNHEY, SMNVEV (reference sequence). Trimming took off 4 bases at V and 7 bases at J, with 20 bases between the two ends. This CDR3 is built from 15 residues. The CDR3 bases are TGTGCCAGCAGTTCCAGGGTGTTGGGGATAGGAGAGCAGTACTTC. Protein product: CASSSRVLGIGEQYF.

Turning to this clonotype: This may arise from a read error, as a much more abundant clone is one base away. V is TRBV4-1 and J is TRBJ2-7, with D unresolved. CDR1 is MGHRA, CDR2 YSYEKL, per germline. The CDR3 sequence is 15 residues long. Deletions cut 4 bases from V and 0 bases from J, with 13 bases between. The CDR3 reads CASSRKVSSSYEQYF. In DNA form, the CDR3 reads TGCGCCAGCAGCCGGAAGGTTAGTAGCTCCTACGAGCAGTACTTC.

The chain is built from TRBV5-6 and TRBJ2-7; the D gene is possibly TRBD1 (5 bases). The CDR3 loop spans 13 amino acids. Looked up from germline, CDR1 is SGHDT and CDR2 is YYEEEE. V was cut by 4 bases and J by 7 bases, with 15 bases left in between. DNA for the CDR3: TGTGCCAGCAGCCTCTGGACAAGGGGAGAGCAGTACTTC. It encodes CASSLWTRGEQYF. Full variable domain (rest looked up from reference TRBV5-6 and TRBJ2-7): DAGVTQSPTHLIKTRGQQVTLRCSPKSGHDTVSWYQQALGQGPQFIFQYYEEEERQRGNFPDRFSGHQFPNYSSELNVNALLLGDSALYLCASSLWTRGEQYFGPGTRLTVT.

Many counts were recorded for this clonotype. CDR3 region: CASSFFSGAYEQYF. The CDR3, as DNA: TGTGCCAGCAGTTTTTTTTCAGGGGCCTACGAGCAGTACTTC. The rearrangement joins TRBV28 to TRBJ2-7; a possible D gene is TRBD1 (6 bases). V was shortened by 3 bases and J by 2 bases, with 11 bases between the two germline ends. The length of the CDR3 is 14 residues. Per germline, CDR1 MDHEN and CDR2 SYDVKM. Supplemented by reference TRBV28 and TRBJ2-7, the full variable domain reads DVKVTQSSRYLVKRTGEKVFLECVQDMDHENMFWYRQDPGLGLRLIYFSYDVKMKEKGDIPEGYSVSREKKERFSLILESASTNQTSMYLCASSFFSGAYEQYFGPGTRLTVT.

Ten or more counts support this clonotype. The chain combines TRBV7-4 with TRBJ2-3, with D uncertain. The V and J ends lost 3 bases and 6 bases respectively, with 22 bases between them. There are 17 residues in the CDR3. Germline CDR1 and CDR2: SGHVT and SQSDAQ. The CDR3 DNA sequence: TGTGCCAGCAGCTTGAAGTTCGGGCGGCCCTCGGCGGATACGCAGTATTTT. Translating gives CASSLKFGRPSADTQYF. The whole variable domain, remainder taken from reference TRBV7-4 and TRBJ2-3, is GAGVSQSPRYKVAKRGRDVALRCDSISGHVTLYWYRQTLGQGSEVLTYSQSDAQRDKSGRPSGRFSAERPERSVSTLKIQRTEQGDSAVYLCASSLKFGRPSADTQYFGPGTRLTVL.